This T cell receptor (beta chain) was sequenced during a study of blood T cells in healthy people across ages. The CDR3 length is 14 residues. V lost 8 bases and J 7 bases, leaving 18 bases between the germline ends. CDR1 is DFQATT and CDR2 is SNEGSKA in the germline V gene (reference sequence). A second PCR of 7 to 11 cycles used a sample-barcoded 5' primer and a J-beta primer mix. TCRdb used MiXCR to reprocess the 5' RACE reads, holding one entry per CDR3 protein. The repertoire holds a few hundred thousand distinct CDR3 sequences, 45% to 60% seen once, with 51% in the top ten. Findings and limits, study-wide: Any conclusive comparison of naive versus antigen-experienced cells was prevented by using unsorted PBMCs. When set beside aged donors, long-lived donors presented more naive CD4+ cells and higher diversity. Getting older went along with TCR beta diversity per million T cells dropping roughly linearly.

This clonotype turned up a few times. Its antigen is unknown. With a much larger clone just one base away, this may be a read error. The sequence came from a man between 60 and 75 years old in good health. V is TRBV20-1 and J is TRBJ1-6, with a weak D call TRBD1 (5 bases). Source material: blood. CDR3: CSFGATYGNSPLHF. The CDR3, as DNA: TGCAGTTTTGGGGCCACATATGGGAATTCACCCCTCCACTTT.